This T cell receptor (beta chain) comes out of a study of shared clonotypes between healthy human individuals. As to this clone: What it binds is unknown.

Libraries were prepared by immunoSEQ multiplex PCR; TCRdb keeps only in-frame clonotypes and omits some of them. The sample shows about 1.1 million clones, 75% to 85% of them seen only once. Trimming pared 4 bases from V and 4 bases from J, leaving 10 bases between. The CDR3 runs 13 residues. The V gene's germline CDR1 is SNHLY and CDR2 FYNNEI. The donors were all Caucasian adults (living in Nashville, Tennessee). General study findings and limits: Few donors limited the genetic and exposure-history diversity represented. In general, naive subsets displayed greater estimated richness than memory subsets did.

This sequence joins TRBV2 and TRBJ2-5; no firm D call. The sample taken for sequencing was memory CD4+ T cells from PBMCs. This sample's subset: CD45RA-negative fraction. The sequence was obtained from a man aged 18 to 30 in good health. Some clones in this sample may be carry-over from other donors' samples. CDR3 in DNA: TGTGCCAGCAGTGGCTCGATTACAGAGACCCAGTACTTC. It encodes CASSGSITETQYF.